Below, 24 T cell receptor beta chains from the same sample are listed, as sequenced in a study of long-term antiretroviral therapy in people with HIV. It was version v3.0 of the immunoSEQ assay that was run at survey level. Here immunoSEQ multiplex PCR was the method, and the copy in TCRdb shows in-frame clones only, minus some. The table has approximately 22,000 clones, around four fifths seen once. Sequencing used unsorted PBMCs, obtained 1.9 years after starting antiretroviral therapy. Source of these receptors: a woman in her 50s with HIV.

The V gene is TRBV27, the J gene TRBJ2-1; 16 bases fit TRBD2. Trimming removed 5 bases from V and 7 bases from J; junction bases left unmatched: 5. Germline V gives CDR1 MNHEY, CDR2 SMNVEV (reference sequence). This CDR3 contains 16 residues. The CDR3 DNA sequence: TGTGCCAGCAGTGTGGGACTAGCGGGGGGGCGGAATGAGCAGTTCTTC. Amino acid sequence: CASSVGLAGGRNEQFF.

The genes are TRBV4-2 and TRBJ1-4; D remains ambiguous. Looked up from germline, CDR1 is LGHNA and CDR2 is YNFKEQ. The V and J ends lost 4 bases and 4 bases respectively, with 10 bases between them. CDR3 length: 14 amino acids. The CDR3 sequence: CASSPEVHNEKLFF. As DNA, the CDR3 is TGTGCCAGCAGCCCCGAGGTCCATAATGAAAAACTGTTTTTT.

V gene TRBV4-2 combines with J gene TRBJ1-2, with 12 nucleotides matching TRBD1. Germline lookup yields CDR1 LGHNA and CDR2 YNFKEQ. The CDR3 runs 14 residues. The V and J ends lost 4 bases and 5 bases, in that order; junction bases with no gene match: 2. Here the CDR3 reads CASSRGQGAYGYTF. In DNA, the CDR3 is TGTGCCAGCAGCCGGGGACAGGGGGCGTATGGCTACACCTTC.

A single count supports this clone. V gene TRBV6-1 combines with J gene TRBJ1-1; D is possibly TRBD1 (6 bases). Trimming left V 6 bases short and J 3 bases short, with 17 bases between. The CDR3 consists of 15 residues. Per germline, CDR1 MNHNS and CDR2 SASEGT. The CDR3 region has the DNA TGTGCCAGCAGGACGGGGGGGGCGGGAGACACTGAAGCTTTCTTT. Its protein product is CASRTGGAGDTEAFF.

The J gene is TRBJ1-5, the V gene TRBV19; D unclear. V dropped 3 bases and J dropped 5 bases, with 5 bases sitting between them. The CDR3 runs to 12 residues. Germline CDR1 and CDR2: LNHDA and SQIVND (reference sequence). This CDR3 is CASSIEYQPQHF. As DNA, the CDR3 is TGTGCCAGTAGTATTGAATATCAGCCCCAGCATTTT.

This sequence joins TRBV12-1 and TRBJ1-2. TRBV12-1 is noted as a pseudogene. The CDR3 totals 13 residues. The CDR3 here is CASPSGGYYGYTF. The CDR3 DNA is TGTGCCAGCCCCTCGGGGGGGTACTATGGCTACACCTTC.

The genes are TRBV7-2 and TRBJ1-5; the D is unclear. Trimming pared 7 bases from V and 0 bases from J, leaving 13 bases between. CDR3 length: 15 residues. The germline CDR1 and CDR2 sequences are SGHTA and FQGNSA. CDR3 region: CASTQLAYSNQPQHF. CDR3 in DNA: TGTGCCAGCACCCAATTGGCCTATAGCAATCAGCCCCAGCATTTT.

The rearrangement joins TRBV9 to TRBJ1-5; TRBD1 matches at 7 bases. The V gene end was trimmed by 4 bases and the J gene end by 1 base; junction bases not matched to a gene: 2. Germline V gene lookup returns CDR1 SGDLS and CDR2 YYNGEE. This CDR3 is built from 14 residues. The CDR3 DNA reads TGTGCCAGCAGCCGGGACAGAAGCAATCAGCCCCAGCATTTT. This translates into CASSRDRSNQPQHF. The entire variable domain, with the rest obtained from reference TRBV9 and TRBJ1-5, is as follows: DSGVTQTPKHLITATGQRVTLRCSPRSGDLSVYWYQQSLDQGLQFLIQYYNGEERAKGNILERFSAQQFPDLHSELNLSSLELGDSALYFCASSRDRSNQPQHFGDGTRLSIL.

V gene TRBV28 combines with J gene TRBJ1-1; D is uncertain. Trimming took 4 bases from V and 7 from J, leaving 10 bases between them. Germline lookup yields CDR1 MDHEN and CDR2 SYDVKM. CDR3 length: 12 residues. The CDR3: CASSSRAREAFF. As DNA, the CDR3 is TGTGCCAGCAGTTCCCGGGCCCGTGAAGCTTTCTTT.

CDR3 loop: CASSLGFGNEKLFF. CDR3 nucleotides: TGTGCCAGCAGCTTAGGATTTGGGAATGAAAAACTGTTTTTT. The chain uses TRBV7-2 and TRBJ1-4; D gene uncertain. Germline V lookup: CDR1 SGHTA, CDR2 FQGNSA. V was cut by 1 base and J by 5 bases, with 8 bases left in between. The CDR3 has 14 amino acids.

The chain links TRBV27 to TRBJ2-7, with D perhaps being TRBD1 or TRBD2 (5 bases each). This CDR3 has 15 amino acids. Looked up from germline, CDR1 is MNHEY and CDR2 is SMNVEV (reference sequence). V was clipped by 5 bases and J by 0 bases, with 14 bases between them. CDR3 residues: CASSPPGATSYEQYF. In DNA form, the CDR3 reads TGTGCCAGCAGTCCACCCGGGGCCACCTCCTACGAGCAGTACTTC.

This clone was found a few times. CDR3 in amino acids: CASSPSGTGVNEQYF. CDR3 coding DNA: TGTGCCAGCAGCCCATCCGGGACAGGGGTAAACGAGCAGTACTTC. The chain combines TRBV9 with TRBJ2-7; 10 bases align to TRBD1. V lost 4 bases, J lost 5 bases, and 9 bases stayed unmatched. Germline V gene lookup returns CDR1 SGDLS and CDR2 YYNGEE. The CDR3 covers 15 residues. The whole variable domain, filled in from reference TRBV9 and TRBJ2-7, reads DSGVTQTPKHLITATGQRVTLRCSPRSGDLSVYWYQQSLDQGLQFLIQYYNGEERAKGNILERFSAQQFPDLHSELNLSSLELGDSALYFCASSPSGTGVNEQYFGPGTRLTVT.

The CDR3 sequence: CAWRVGANYGYTF. CDR3 bases: TGTGCCTGGAGAGTCGGAGCTAACTATGGCTACACCTTC. The chain carries TRBV30 and TRBJ1-2; D ambiguous. CDR1 GTSNPN and CDR2 SVGIG come from the germline V gene (reference sequence). The CDR3 contains 13 residues. Trimming left V 3 bases short and J 0 bases short, with 8 bases between.

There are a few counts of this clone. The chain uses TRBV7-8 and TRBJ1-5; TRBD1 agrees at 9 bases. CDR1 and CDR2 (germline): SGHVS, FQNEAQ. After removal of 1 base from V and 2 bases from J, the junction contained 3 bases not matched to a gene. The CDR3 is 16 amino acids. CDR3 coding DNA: TGTGCCAGCAGCTTAGACAGGGGGCCTGGCAATCAGCCCCAGCATTTT. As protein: CASSLDRGPGNQPQHF.

CDR3 DNA sequence: TGTGCCAGCAGCTTAGCGCGACAGCCGCGCTACGAGCAGTACTTC. Translating it yields CASSLARQPRYEQYF. J is TRBJ2-7 and V is TRBV7-8, with D tentatively TRBD1 (5 bases). V was cut by 0 bases and J by 3 bases, with 12 bases left in between. From germline, CDR1 is SGHVS and CDR2 FQNEAQ. CDR3 length: 15 amino acids.

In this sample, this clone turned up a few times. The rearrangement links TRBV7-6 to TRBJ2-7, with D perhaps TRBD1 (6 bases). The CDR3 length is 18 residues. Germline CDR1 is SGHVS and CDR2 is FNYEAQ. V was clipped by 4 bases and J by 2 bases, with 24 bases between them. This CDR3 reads CASSSRREVGAPTYEQYF. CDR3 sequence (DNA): TGTGCCAGCAGCTCCCGACGTGAGGTGGGGGCTCCAACCTACGAGCAGTACTTC.

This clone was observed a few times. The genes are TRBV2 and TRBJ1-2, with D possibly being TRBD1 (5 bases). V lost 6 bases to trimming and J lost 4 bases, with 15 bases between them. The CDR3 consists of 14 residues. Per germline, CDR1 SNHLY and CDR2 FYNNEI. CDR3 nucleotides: TGTGCCAGCAGGGCCGACAGAGCATTCTATGGCTACACCTTC. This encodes CASRADRAFYGYTF. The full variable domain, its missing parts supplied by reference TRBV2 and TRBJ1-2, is EPEVTQTPSHQVTQMGQEVILRCVPISNHLYFYWYRQILGQKVEFLVSFYNNEISEKSEIFDDQFSVERPDGSNFTLKIRSTKLEDSAMYFCASRADRAFYGYTFGSGTRLTVV.

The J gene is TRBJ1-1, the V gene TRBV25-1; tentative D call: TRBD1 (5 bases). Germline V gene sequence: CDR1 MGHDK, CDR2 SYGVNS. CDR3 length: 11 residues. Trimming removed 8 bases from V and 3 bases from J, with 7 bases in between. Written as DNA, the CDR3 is TGTGCCAGCGGGACGGACACTGAAGCTTTCTTT. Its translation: CASGTDTEAFF.

The CDR3 spells CASSQDLGGWNNEQFF. CDR3 bases: TGCGCCAGCAGCCAAGATCTGGGGGGGTGGAACAATGAGCAGTTCTTC. V and J are TRBV4-3 and TRBJ2-1, with 7 bases identical to TRBD2. With 0 bases clipped from V and 5 bases from J, the junction kept 7 bases outside the gene matches. CDR3 length equals 16 residues. Per the germline V gene, CDR1 is LGHNA and CDR2 is YSLEER.

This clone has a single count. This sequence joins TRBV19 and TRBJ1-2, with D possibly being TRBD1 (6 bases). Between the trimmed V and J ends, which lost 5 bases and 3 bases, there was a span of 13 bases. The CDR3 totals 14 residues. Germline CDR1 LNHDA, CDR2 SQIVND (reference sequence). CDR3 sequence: CASSRGARDYGYTF. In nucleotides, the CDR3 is TGTGCCAGTAGTCGGGGGGCGCGGGACTATGGCTACACCTTC.

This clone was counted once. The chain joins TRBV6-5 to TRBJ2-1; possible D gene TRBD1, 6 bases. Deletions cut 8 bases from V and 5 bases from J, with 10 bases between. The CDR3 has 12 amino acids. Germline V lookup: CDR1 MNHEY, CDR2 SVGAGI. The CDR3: CASGQGHNEQFF. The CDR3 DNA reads TGTGCCAGCGGGCAGGGGCACAATGAGCAGTTCTTC.

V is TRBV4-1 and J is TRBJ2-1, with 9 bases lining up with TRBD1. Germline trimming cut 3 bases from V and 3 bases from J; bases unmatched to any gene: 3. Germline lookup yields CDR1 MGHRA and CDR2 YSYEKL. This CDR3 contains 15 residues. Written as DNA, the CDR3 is TGCGCCAGCAGCCAGGAGGACAGGGGCTACAATGAGCAGTTCTTC. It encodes CASSQEDRGYNEQFF.

The CDR3 sequence: CAISPGQGFDYEQYF. Written as DNA, the CDR3 is TGTGCCATCAGTCCTGGACAGGGGTTTGACTACGAGCAGTACTTC. The rearrangement uses TRBV10-3 and TRBJ2-7; 9 bases are shared with TRBD1. Germline lookup yields CDR1 ENHRY and CDR2 SYGVKD. The CDR3 has 15 amino acids. J was trimmed by 3 bases and V by 5 bases; bases with no gene match: 8.

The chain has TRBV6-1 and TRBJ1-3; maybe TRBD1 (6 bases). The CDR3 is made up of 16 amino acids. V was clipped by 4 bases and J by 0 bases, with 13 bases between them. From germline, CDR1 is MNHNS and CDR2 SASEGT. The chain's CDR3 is CASSVTQGHSGNTIYF. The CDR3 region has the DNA TGTGCCAGCAGTGTAACACAGGGCCACTCTGGAAACACCATATATTTT.